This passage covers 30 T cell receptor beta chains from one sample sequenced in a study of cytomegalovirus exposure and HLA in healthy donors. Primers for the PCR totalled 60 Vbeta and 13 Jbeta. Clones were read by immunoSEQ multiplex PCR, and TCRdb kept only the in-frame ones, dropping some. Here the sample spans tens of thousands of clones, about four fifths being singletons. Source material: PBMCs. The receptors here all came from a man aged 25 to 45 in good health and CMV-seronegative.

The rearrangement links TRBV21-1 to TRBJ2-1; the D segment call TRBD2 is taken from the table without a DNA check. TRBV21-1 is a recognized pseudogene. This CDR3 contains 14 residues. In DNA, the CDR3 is TGTGCCAGCAGCAAAGTTAAGAGCTACAATGAGCAGTTCTTC. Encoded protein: CASSKVKSYNEQFF.

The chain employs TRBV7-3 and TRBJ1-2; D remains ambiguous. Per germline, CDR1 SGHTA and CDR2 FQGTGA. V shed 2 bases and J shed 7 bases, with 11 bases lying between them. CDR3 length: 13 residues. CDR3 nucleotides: TGTGCCAGCAGCTTACAAGGCCGCGGTGGCTACACCTTC. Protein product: CASSLQGRGGYTF. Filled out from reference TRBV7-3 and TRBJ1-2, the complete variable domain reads GAGVSQTPSNKVTEKGKYVELRCDPISGHTALYWYRQSLGQGPEFLIYFQGTGAADDSGLPNDRFFAVRPEGSVSTLKIQRTERGDSAVYLCASSLQGRGGYTFGSGTRLTVV.

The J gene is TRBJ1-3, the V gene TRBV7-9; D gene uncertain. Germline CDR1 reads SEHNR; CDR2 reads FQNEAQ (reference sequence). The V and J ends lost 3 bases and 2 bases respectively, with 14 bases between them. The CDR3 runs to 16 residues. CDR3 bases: TGTGCCAGCAGCTTGAACTCCGGTCCTACTGGAAACACCATATATTTT. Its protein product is CASSLNSGPTGNTIYF.

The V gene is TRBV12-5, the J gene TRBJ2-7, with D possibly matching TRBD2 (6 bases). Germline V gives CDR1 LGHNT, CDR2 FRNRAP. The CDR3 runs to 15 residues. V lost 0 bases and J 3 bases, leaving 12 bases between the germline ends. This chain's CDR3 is CASGLVRGVVYEQYF. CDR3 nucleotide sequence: TGTGCTAGTGGTTTGGTACGCGGGGTGGTCTACGAGCAGTACTTC.

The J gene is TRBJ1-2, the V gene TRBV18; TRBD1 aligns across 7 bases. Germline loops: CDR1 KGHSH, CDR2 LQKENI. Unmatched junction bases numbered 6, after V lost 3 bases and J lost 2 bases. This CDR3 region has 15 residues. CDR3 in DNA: TGTGCCAGCTCACCGGAACAGGGGTCGAACTATGGCTACACCTTC. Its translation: CASSPEQGSNYGYTF.

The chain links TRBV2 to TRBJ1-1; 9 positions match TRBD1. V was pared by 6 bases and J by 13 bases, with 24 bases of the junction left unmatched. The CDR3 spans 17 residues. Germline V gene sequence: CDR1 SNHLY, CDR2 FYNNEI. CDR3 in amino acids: CASSLAGTGYSSTEGFF. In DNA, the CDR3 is TGTGCCAGCAGCCTAGCCGGGACAGGGTACTCTAGCACCGAGGGTTTCTTT.

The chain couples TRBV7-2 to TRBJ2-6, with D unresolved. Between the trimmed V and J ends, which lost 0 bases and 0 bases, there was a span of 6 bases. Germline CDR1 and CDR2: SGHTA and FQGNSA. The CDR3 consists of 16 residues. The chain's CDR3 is CASSLAPSSGANVLTF. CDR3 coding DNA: TGTGCCAGCAGCTTAGCCCCCTCCTCTGGGGCCAACGTCCTGACTTTC.

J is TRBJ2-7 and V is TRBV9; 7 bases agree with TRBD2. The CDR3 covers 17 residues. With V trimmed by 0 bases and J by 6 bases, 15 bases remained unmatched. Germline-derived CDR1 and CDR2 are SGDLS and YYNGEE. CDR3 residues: CASSVGSGRGSSGEQYF. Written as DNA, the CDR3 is TGTGCCAGCAGCGTAGGATCGGGGAGGGGCTCGTCCGGCGAGCAGTACTTC. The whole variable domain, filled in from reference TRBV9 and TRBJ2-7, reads DSGVTQTPKHLITATGQRVTLRCSPRSGDLSVYWYQQSLDQGLQFLIQYYNGEERAKGNILERFSAQQFPDLHSELNLSSLELGDSALYFCASSVGSGRGSSGEQYFGPGTRLTVT.

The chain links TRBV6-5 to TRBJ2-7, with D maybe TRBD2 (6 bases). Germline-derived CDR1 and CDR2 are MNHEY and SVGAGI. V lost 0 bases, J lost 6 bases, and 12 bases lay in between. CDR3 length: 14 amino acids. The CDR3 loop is CASSYSQWRGEQYF. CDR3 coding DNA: TGTGCCAGCAGTTACTCCCAGTGGAGGGGCGAGCAGTACTTC.

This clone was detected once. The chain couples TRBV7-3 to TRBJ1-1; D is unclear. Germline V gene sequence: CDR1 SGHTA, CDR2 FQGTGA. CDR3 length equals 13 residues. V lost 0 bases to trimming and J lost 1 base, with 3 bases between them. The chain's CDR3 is CASSLTANTEAFF. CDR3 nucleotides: TGTGCCAGCAGCTTAACAGCGAACACTGAAGCTTTCTTT.

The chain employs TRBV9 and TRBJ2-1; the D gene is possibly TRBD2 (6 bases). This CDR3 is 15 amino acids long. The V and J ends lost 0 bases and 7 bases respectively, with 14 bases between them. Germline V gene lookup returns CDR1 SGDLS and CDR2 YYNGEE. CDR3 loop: CASSVELASTNEQFF. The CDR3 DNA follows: TGTGCCAGCAGCGTAGAACTAGCAAGTACGAATGAGCAGTTCTTC.

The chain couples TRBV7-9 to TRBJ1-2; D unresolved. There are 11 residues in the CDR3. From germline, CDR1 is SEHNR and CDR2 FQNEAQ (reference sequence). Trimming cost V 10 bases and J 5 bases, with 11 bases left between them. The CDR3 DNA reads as TGTGCCACGCTCTATAATTATGGCTACACCTTC. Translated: CATLYNYGYTF.

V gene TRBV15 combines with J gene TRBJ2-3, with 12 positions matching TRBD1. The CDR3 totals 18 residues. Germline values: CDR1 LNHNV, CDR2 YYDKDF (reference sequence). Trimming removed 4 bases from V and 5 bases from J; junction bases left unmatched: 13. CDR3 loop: CATSTLVPRDRGQDTQYF. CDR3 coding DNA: TGTGCCACCAGCACCCTGGTTCCCCGGGACAGGGGGCAAGATACGCAGTATTTT.

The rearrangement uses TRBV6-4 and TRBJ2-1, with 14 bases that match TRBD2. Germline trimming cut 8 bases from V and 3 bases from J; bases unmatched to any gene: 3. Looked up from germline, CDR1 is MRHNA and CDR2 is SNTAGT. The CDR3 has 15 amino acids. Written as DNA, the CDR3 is TGTGCCAGCGGGACTAGCGGGGGAGACTACAATGAGCAGTTCTTC. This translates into CASGTSGGDYNEQFF.

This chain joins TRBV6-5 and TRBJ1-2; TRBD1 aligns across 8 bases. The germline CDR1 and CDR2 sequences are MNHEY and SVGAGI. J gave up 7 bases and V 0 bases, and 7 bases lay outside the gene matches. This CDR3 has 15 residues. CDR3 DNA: TGTGCCAGCAGTTACTCGAACAGGGGGTTTCGTGGCTACACCTTC. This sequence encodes CASSYSNRGFRGYTF.

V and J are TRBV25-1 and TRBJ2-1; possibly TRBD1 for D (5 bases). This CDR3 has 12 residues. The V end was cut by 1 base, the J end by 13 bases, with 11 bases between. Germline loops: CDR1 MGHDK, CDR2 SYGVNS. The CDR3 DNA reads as TGTGCCAGCAGTGAATTGGCAGGGCGTCAGTTCTTC. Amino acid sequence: CASSELAGRQFF.

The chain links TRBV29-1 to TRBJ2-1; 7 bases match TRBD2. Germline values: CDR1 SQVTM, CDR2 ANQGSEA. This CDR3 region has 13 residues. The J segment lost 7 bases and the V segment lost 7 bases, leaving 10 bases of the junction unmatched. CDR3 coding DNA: TGCAGCGCAGGATGGGACTACCGAAATGAGCAGTTCTTC. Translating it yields CSAGWDYRNEQFF.

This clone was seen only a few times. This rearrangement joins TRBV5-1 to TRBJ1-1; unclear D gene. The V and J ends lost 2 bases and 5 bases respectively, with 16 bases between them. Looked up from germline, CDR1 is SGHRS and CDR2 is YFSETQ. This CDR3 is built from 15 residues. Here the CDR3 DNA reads TGCGCCAGCAGCTTCGTTGTCTTCGCTAGAACTGAAGCTTTCTTT. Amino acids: CASSFVVFARTEAFF. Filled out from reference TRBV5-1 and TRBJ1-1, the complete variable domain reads KAGVTQTPRYLIKTRGQQVTLSCSPISGHRSVSWYQQTPGQGLQFLFEYFSETQRNKGNFPGRFSGRQFSNSRSEMNVSTLELGDSALYLCASSFVVFARTEAFFGQGTRLTVV.

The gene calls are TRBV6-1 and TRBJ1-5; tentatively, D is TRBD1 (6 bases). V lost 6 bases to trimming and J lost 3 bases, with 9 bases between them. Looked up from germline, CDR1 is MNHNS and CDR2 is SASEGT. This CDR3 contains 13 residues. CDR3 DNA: TGTGCCAGCAGAGGACAGCCCAATCAGCCCCAGCATTTT. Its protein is CASRGQPNQPQHF.

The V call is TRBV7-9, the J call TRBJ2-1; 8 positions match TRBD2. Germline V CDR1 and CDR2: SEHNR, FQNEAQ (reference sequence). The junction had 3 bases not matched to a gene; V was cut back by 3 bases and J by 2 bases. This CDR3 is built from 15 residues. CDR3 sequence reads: CASSFTSGPYNEQFF. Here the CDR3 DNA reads TGTGCCAGCAGCTTCACTAGCGGACCCTACAATGAGCAGTTCTTC. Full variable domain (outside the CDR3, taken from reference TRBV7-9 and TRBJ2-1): DTGVSQNPRHKITKRGQNVTFRCDPISEHNRLYWYRQTLGQGPEFLTYFQNEAQLEKSRLLSDRFSAERPKGSFSTLEIQRTEQGDSAMYLCASSFTSGPYNEQFFGPGTRLTVL.

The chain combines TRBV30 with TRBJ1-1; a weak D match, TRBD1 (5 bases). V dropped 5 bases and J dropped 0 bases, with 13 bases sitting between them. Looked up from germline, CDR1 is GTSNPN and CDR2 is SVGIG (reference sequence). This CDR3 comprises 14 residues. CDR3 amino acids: CAWGGTWLNTEAFF. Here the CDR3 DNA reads TGTGCCTGGGGGGGGACTTGGTTGAACACTGAAGCTTTCTTT.

The chain's CDR3 is CASSQERGGRDTQYF. The CDR3 DNA follows: TGTGCCAGCAGCCAAGAACGGGGGGGCCGAGATACGCAGTATTTT. V is TRBV4-2 and J is TRBJ2-3; 8 bases agree with TRBD2. Germline assignment: CDR1 LGHNA and CDR2 YNFKEQ. Losses at the gene ends were 0 bases for V and 5 bases for J; bases not matched to a gene: 4. The CDR3 has 15 amino acids.

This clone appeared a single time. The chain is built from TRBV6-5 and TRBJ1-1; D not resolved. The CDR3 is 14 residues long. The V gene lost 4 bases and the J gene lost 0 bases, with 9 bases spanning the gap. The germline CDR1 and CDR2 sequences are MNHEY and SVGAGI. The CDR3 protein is CASSSPGMNTEAFF. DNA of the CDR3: TGTGCCAGCAGTTCGCCGGGAATGAACACTGAAGCTTTCTTT.

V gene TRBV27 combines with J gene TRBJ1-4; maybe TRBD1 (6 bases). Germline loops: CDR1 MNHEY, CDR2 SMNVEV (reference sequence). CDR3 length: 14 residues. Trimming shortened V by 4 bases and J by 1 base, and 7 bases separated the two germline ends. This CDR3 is CASSSTGTNEKLFF. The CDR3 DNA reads TGTGCCAGCAGTTCGACAGGAACTAATGAAAAACTGTTTTTT.

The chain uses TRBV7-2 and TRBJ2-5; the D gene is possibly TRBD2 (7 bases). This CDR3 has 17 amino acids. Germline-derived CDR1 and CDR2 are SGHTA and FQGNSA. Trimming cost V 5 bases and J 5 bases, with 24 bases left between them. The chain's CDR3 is CASSPTSGGGPPETQYF. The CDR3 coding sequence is TGTGCCAGCAGCCCAACTTCGGGGGGCGGCCCTCCGGAGACCCAGTACTTC.

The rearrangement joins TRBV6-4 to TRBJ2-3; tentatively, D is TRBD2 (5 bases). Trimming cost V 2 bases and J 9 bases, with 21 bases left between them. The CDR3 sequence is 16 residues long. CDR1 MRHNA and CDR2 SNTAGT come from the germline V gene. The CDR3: CASSDRRQQLGGTQYF. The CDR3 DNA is TGTGCCAGCAGTGACAGGAGGCAGCAGCTAGGAGGCACGCAGTATTTT.

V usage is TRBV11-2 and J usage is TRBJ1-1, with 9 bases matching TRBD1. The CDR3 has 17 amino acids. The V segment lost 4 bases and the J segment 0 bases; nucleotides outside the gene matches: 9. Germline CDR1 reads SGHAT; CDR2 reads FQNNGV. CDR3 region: CASSSYRGQFLNTEAFF. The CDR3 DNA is TGTGCCAGCAGCTCGTACAGGGGGCAGTTCCTGAACACTGAAGCTTTCTTT.

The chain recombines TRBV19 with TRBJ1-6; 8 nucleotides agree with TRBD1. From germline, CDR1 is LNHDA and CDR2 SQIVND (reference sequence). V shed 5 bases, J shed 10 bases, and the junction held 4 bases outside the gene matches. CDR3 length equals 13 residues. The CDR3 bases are TGTGCCAGTAGTGGTGACAGGGGATCACCCCTCCACTTT. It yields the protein CASSGDRGSPLHF.

The CDR3 spells CASSLNRGLAKNIQYF. CDR3 in DNA: TGTGCCAGCAGCTTAAACAGGGGGCTAGCCAAAAACATTCAGTACTTC. V usage is TRBV5-6 and J usage is TRBJ2-4; the match to TRBD1 covers 9 bases. The CDR3 runs 16 residues. The germline CDR1 and CDR2 sequences are SGHDT and YYEEEE. V was clipped by 2 bases and J by 0 bases; unmatched bases: 3.

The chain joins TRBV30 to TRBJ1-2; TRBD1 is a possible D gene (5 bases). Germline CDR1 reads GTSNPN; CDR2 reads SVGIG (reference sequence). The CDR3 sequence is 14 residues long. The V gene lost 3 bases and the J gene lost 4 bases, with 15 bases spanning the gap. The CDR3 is CAWSDTGNFYGYTF. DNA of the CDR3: TGTGCCTGGAGCGATACAGGAAACTTCTATGGCTACACCTTC.